The 28 T cell receptor beta chains presented below share a single source sample, sequenced in a study of blood T cell repertoires in COVID-19. Repertoires were generated with immunoSEQ multiplex PCR, while TCRdb's copy carries only in-frame clones and drops some. This sample yields 140,000 or so clones, of which over 75% are seen a single time; under 12% belongs to the top ten. Sequences were obtained from peripheral blood. All receptors come from a man aged 55-75 years with active or convalescent COVID-19.

V is TRBV12-5 and J is TRBJ1-5, with 7 bases matching TRBD1. Germline CDR1 reads LGHNT; CDR2 reads FRNRAP. V was pared by 3 bases and J by 3 bases, with 11 bases of the junction left unmatched. The CDR3 length is 17 residues. The CDR3 region has the DNA TGTGCTAGTGGTTTAGGGGGCAGGGGTAGAGACAATCAGCCCCAGCATTTT. Amino acids: CASGLGGRGRDNQPQHF.

V and J are TRBV28 and TRBJ2-7; 10 bases line up with TRBD1. The CDR3 totals 16 residues. Trimming took 6 bases from V and 6 from J; bases not matched to a gene: 14. Germline V gives CDR1 MDHEN, CDR2 SYDVKM. In nucleotides, the CDR3 is TGTGCCAGCAGCAGTCTCCCGGGACAGGGGCCCTCCGAGCAGTACTTC. As protein: CASSSLPGQGPSEQYF.

V usage is TRBV9 and J usage is TRBJ1-1, with D possibly TRBD1 on 6 matching bases. V lost 0 bases to trimming and J lost 2 bases, with 8 bases between them. CDR1 is SGDLS, CDR2 YYNGEE, per germline. The CDR3 consists of 14 residues. In DNA form, the CDR3 reads TGTGCCAGCAGCGTAGGGGGACAAAACACTGAAGCTTTCTTT. It codes for CASSVGGQNTEAFF.

Worth noting for this clone: A junction end diverges from the germline sequence, so it may reflect a read error. CDR3 residues: CASSLDQAGKFNF. DNA for the CDR3: TGTGCCAGCAGCTTAGATCAGGCGGGAAAGTTCAACTTC. The chain joins TRBV11-2 to TRBJ2-4, with D perhaps TRBD2 (6 bases). The CDR3 sequence is 13 residues long. Germline CDR1 and CDR2: SGHAT and FQNNGV.

The gene calls are TRBV28 and TRBJ1-5; D ambiguous. CDR1 is MDHEN, CDR2 SYDVKM, per germline. The CDR3 spans 14 residues. V was clipped by 4 bases and J by 1 base, with 8 bases between them. CDR3 residues: CASSSGTSNQPQHF. The CDR3 nucleotides are TGTGCCAGCAGTTCAGGAACGAGCAATCAGCCCCAGCATTTT.

This chain connects TRBV7-2 to TRBJ2-2, with a weak D call TRBD2 (7 bases). There are 14 residues in the CDR3. Trimming shortened V by 6 bases and J by 5 bases, and 13 bases separated the two germline ends. Germline V gene data show CDR1 as SGHTA and CDR2 as FQGNSA. This CDR3 reads CASRGGRGTGELFF. CDR3 nucleotides: TGTGCCAGCAGAGGGGGGAGGGGAACCGGGGAGCTGTTTTTT.

The gene calls are TRBV5-1 and TRBJ2-7; TRBD1 agrees at 10 bases. Germline V CDR1 and CDR2: SGHRS, YFSETQ. The V segment lost 4 bases and the J segment 2 bases; nucleotides outside the gene matches: 9. This CDR3 is 16 amino acids long. The CDR3 loop is CASSGSTGTGAYEQYF. CDR3 bases: TGCGCCAGCAGCGGATCAACCGGGACAGGGGCCTACGAGCAGTACTTC. Supplemented by reference TRBV5-1 and TRBJ2-7, the full variable domain reads KAGVTQTPRYLIKTRGQQVTLSCSPISGHRSVSWYQQTPGQGLQFLFEYFSETQRNKGNFPGRFSGRQFSNSRSEMNVSTLELGDSALYLCASSGSTGTGAYEQYFGPGTRLTVT.

This chain joins TRBV5-6 and TRBJ2-3; 7 positions match TRBD1. Per the germline V gene, CDR1 is SGHDT and CDR2 is YYEEEE. The V gene end was trimmed by 4 bases and the J gene end by 6 bases; junction bases not matched to a gene: 17. This CDR3 is 17 amino acids long. The CDR3 sequence is CASSIGIRGPSRDTQYF. For the CDR3, the DNA is TGTGCCAGCAGCATCGGAATTAGGGGGCCCTCGAGGGATACGCAGTATTTT.

J is TRBJ2-7 and V is TRBV6-5; possibly TRBD1 for D (6 bases). The germline CDR1 and CDR2 sequences are MNHEY and SVGAGI. V was shortened by 6 bases and J by 0 bases, with 15 bases between the two germline ends. The CDR3 totals 15 residues. The CDR3 sequence: CASSPGQSSSYEQYF. CDR3 in DNA: TGTGCCAGCAGCCCAGGACAGTCGAGCTCCTACGAGCAGTACTTC.

The sample holds one count of this clone. The chain has TRBV28 and TRBJ2-6; D is undetermined. Per the germline V gene, CDR1 is MDHEN and CDR2 is SYDVKM. The CDR3 has 14 residues. V was cut by 3 bases and J by 0 bases, with 3 bases left in between. CDR3 in amino acids: CASSFLSGANVLTF. CDR3 nucleotide sequence: TGTGCCAGCAGTTTCCTCTCTGGGGCCAACGTCCTGACTTTC.

V usage is TRBV27 and J usage is TRBJ1-1, with 7 bases identical to TRBD1. The CDR3 is made up of 14 amino acids. The V gene end was trimmed by 5 bases and the J gene end by 4 bases; junction bases not matched to a gene: 7. CDR1 is MNHEY and CDR2 is SMNVEV in the germline V gene (reference sequence). The CDR3 loop reads CASSPKQGSTEAFF. The CDR3, as DNA: TGTGCCAGCAGTCCAAAACAGGGGTCCACTGAAGCTTTCTTT.

The rearrangement uses TRBV28 and TRBJ1-1; D might be TRBD1 (5 bases). The CDR3 is made up of 13 amino acids. V was trimmed by 9 bases and J by 7 bases, leaving 18 bases between them. CDR1 and CDR2 from the germline V gene are MDHEN and SYDVKM. For the CDR3, the DNA is TGTGCCAGTCCGGGACCGGGAGGAGGTGAAGCTTTCTTT. This codes for CASPGPGGGEAFF.

The V and J genes are TRBV28 and TRBJ2-7; D unclear. The CDR3 runs 12 residues. Trimming shortened V by 10 bases and J by 3 bases, and 13 bases separated the two germline ends. CDR1 and CDR2 (germline): MDHEN, SYDVKM. In DNA, the CDR3 is TGTGCCACCACCCGCGGAATCTACGAGCAGTACTTC. Residues: CATTRGIYEQYF. Filled out from reference TRBV28 and TRBJ2-7, the complete variable domain reads DVKVTQSSRYLVKRTGEKVFLECVQDMDHENMFWYRQDPGLGLRLIYFSYDVKMKEKGDIPEGYSVSREKKERFSLILESASTNQTSMYLCATTRGIYEQYFGPGTRLTVT.

The rearrangement uses TRBV29-1 and TRBJ2-5; TRBD2 agrees at 9 bases. V gave up 2 bases and J gave up 0 bases; unmatched junction bases: 13. The CDR3 is made up of 18 amino acids. CDR1 is SQVTM and CDR2 is ANQGSEA in the germline V gene. The CDR3 sequence is CSVESWGGSGRYQETQYF. CDR3 DNA sequence: TGCAGCGTTGAATCCTGGGGGGGAAGCGGGAGGTACCAAGAGACCCAGTACTTC.

The gene calls are TRBV6-2 or TRBV6-3 and TRBJ2-1, with D possibly matching TRBD1 (6 bases). V was shortened by 6 bases and J by 8 bases, with 11 bases between the two germline ends. This CDR3 region has 12 residues. Germline loops: CDR1 MNHEY, CDR2 SVGEGT. CDR3 nucleotides: TGTGCCAGCAGACCTACAGGGCATGAGCAGTTCTTC. Amino acids: CASRPTGHEQFF.

This chain connects TRBV21-1 to TRBJ2-6; the table assigns TRBD2, which was not confirmed against the DNA. TRBV21-1 is flagged as a pseudogene. The CDR3 contains 18 residues. The CDR3 region has the DNA TGTGCCAGCAGCACCGGGTCGGGGGGGACCTCTGGGGCCAACGTCCTGACTTTC. It specifies CASSTGSGGTSGANVLTF.

The genes are TRBV5-1 and TRBJ2-7, with 8 bases identical to TRBD2. Unmatched junction bases numbered 8, after V lost 0 bases and J lost 6 bases. The CDR3 runs to 15 residues. CDR1 and CDR2 (germline): SGHRS, YFSETQ. Here the CDR3 reads CASSLAALAGAEQYF. CDR3 coding DNA: TGCGCCAGCAGCTTGGCAGCCCTAGCGGGCGCCGAGCAGTACTTC.

The CDR3 nucleotides are TGTGCCAGCAGCTTAGGCAGGAACTATGGCTACACCTTC. The encoded protein is CASSLGRNYGYTF. The gene calls are TRBV5-6 and TRBJ1-2; D ambiguous. The CDR3 contains 13 residues. Deletions cut 2 bases from V and 2 bases from J, with 7 bases between. CDR1 and CDR2 (germline): SGHDT, YYEEEE.

V usage is TRBV24-1 and J usage is TRBJ2-2; 7 bases map to TRBD1. The V gene's germline CDR1 is KGHDR and CDR2 SFDVKD. V shed 4 bases, J shed 5 bases, and the junction held 6 bases outside the gene matches. The CDR3 extends over 15 amino acids. This chain's CDR3 is CATSETGQPTGELFF. The CDR3 DNA reads TGTGCCACCAGTGAAACGGGACAGCCAACCGGGGAGCTGTTTTTT.

A single count supports this clone. V gene TRBV5-1 combines with J gene TRBJ2-7, with TRBD1 matching over 8 bases. With V trimmed by 0 bases and J by 7 bases, 9 bases remained unmatched. This CDR3 is 15 amino acids long. CDR1 and CDR2 (germline): SGHRS, YFSETQ. Here the CDR3 reads CASSLVAGGAGEQYF. CDR3 DNA sequence: TGCGCCAGCAGCTTGGTTGCAGGGGGCGCGGGAGAGCAGTACTTC.

This rearrangement joins TRBV3-1 (or the pseudogene TRBV3-2) to TRBJ1-1; D might be TRBD1 (6 bases). This CDR3 is 12 amino acids long. The V gene's germline CDR1 is LGHDT and CDR2 YNNKEL (reference sequence). V was cut by 5 bases and J by 4 bases, with 8 bases left in between. The CDR3: CASSDRFTEAFF. The CDR3 DNA reads TGTGCCAGCAGCGACAGGTTCACTGAAGCTTTCTTT.

The rearrangement uses TRBV12-3 or TRBV12-4 and TRBJ2-4, with 7 bases identical to TRBD1. This CDR3 contains 13 residues. J was trimmed by 9 bases and V by 3 bases; bases with no gene match: 5. The DNA for the CDR3 is TGTGCCAGCAGTTTCGAAGGGGACAGCATTCAGTACTTC. Amino acids: CASSFEGDSIQYF.

This clone has more than one count but fewer than ten. This sequence joins TRBV28 and TRBJ2-5, with TRBD2 identical over 9 bases. Unmatched junction bases numbered 7, after V lost 3 bases and J lost 5 bases. Germline V gives CDR1 MDHEN, CDR2 SYDVKM. This CDR3 has 15 amino acids. The CDR3 sequence is CASSFLGTSLETQYF. Written as DNA, the CDR3 is TGTGCCAGCAGTTTTTTGGGGACTAGCTTGGAGACCCAGTACTTC.

Written as DNA, the CDR3 is TGTGCCAGCAGTTCCCGACAGGGAGCTAACTATGGCTACACCTTC. Translation: CASSSRQGANYGYTF. The chain carries TRBV6-6 and TRBJ1-2, with TRBD1 matching over 7 bases. Unmatched junction bases numbered 5, after V lost 4 bases and J lost 0 bases. This CDR3 is 15 amino acids long. The germline CDR1 and CDR2 sequences are MNHNY and SVGAGI (reference sequence).

The chain uses TRBV14 and TRBJ1-3; 7 nucleotides align to TRBD1. Germline CDR1 is SGHDN and CDR2 is FVKESK. This CDR3 region has 16 residues. V shed 6 bases, J shed 0 bases, and the junction held 8 bases outside the gene matches. The CDR3 spells CASSGYRGLSGNTIYF. DNA for the CDR3: TGTGCCAGCAGTGGCTACAGGGGCCTCTCTGGAAACACCATATATTTT.

The rearrangement uses TRBV5-6 and TRBJ1-2; D uncertain. CDR3 length: 16 residues. Trimming pared 1 base from V and 4 bases from J, leaving 17 bases between. Per germline, CDR1 SGHDT and CDR2 YYEEEE. The CDR3 spells CASSLYSSESPYGYTF. DNA of the CDR3: TGTGCCAGCAGCTTGTATTCTTCGGAGTCCCCCTATGGCTACACCTTC.

V and J are TRBV6-2 or TRBV6-3 and TRBJ1-1, with 9 positions matching TRBD1. In germline, CDR1 is MNHEY, CDR2 SVGEGT. The CDR3 sequence is 15 residues long. Trimming at V came to 5 bases and at J to 1 base, leaving 5 bases not matched to a gene. CDR3 protein: CASSAYRGRNTEAFF. The CDR3, as DNA: TGTGCCAGCAGTGCATACAGGGGGCGGAACACTGAAGCTTTCTTT.

The chain links TRBV7-8 to TRBJ2-7, with 13 bases aligning to TRBD2. The germline V gene has CDR1 SGHVS and CDR2 FQNEAQ. The J segment lost 4 bases and the V segment lost 3 bases, leaving 6 bases of the junction unmatched. There are 16 residues in the CDR3. The DNA for the CDR3 is TGTGCCAGCAGCTTTTGGGCGACTAGCGGGGGGTACGAGCAGTACTTC. Amino acid sequence: CASSFWATSGGYEQYF.